The entry below gives a single TCR beta chain sequence along with its context. The specificity of this receptor is unknown. No base quality values were provided; no much bigger clone lies one nucleotide off. This sample stems from a study of T cell responses to AZD1222 COVID-19 vaccine (dated by TCRdb to the early 2020s). Broadly, across the study: AZD1222 recipients with second doses at about 4 weeks or about 12 weeks were pooled, because spike-specific TCR depth and breadth did not differ between schedules. A total of 233 trial participants underwent TCR sequencing, of whom around 200 received two doses of AZD1222 and around 25 received two doses of the MenACWY control vaccine. Trial participants were enrolled into age subgroups of 18-55, 56-69 and 70-plus years, which contained about 150, 28 and 57 TCR-sequenced participants, respectively.

The CDR3 regions of human TCRbeta chains were subjected to immunosequencing. The study's own analysis went as follows. Repertoire TCRs were matched against a reference library of SARS-CoV-2-specific TCRs generated with the MIRA antigen-specificity platform. Breadth meant the fraction of unique TCRs that were SARS-CoV-2-associated, whereas depth meant the fraction of total T cells that were SARS-CoV-2-associated. Using the MIRA data, each spike-specific TCR was mapped to the spike region that the TCR reacts to and placed in a CD4 or CD8 class. Log10-transformed breadth and depth values were compared by one-way ANOVA with Sidak's multiple comparisons tests. TCRdb stores this immuneACCESS table with in-frame sequences only. Part of the clones is absent; in the studies checked, under half of the shortfall reflects unresolved V genes, and no reason is known for the rest. That table supplies the V and J calls and clone size; D and trimming were determined from the DNA. The sample records more than 150,000 clones, around nine tenths of which are singletons. Together, the top ten hold approximately 0.5% of the sample.

According to the study, the label for this sample's time point signals: baseline before first vaccination. Vaccinee samples came from UK trials COV001 and COV002, including a single-blind randomized controlled phase 2/3 trial of AZD1222 (ChAdOx1 nCoV-19) in healthy adults. For TCRbeta chain sequencing, PBMC samples from trial participants were taken at day 0 and at day 28 after the second dose. The investigation overall reported the following: Most participants were white British and females outnumbered males, and the authors suggested that clonal diversity may have been underestimated. Epitopes outside the regions mutated in the B.1.351 and B.1.1.7 variants were reportedly recognized by nearly half of the unique spike-specific TCRs. The 56-69-year group was small, and its depth increase did not reach significance, likely because of low power. Because no day 14 peak-response samples were available, repertoires were characterized only after the peak T cell response. The vaccine-associated CD4 TCRs covered the entire spike protein, and the dominant responses fell in regions 160-218 and 743-854. Conclusions about previously exposed vaccinees are limited, since just six AZD1222 recipients were seropositive for SARS-CoV-2 at baseline. A significant rise in spike-specific TCR breadth and depth was observed after two AZD1222 doses relative to day 0 and relative to MenACWY recipients.

From its cysteine to its phenylalanine, the CDR3 spans 18 amino acids. Of all the DNA, just the CDR3 is kept, 54 bases in frame from base 1. The germline V gene supplies CDR1 MGHRA and CDR2 YSYEKL. Clipping removes 0 bases from V and 5 bases from J, with 15 as the unmatched junction base count. The sequence came from an adult in good health. Sequences were derived from peripheral blood, sampled on day 0 of AZD1222 vaccination. In this chain, TRBV4-1 is recombined with TRBJ2-7, with TRBD1 identical over 8 junction bases. The nucleotide sequence is given as TGCGCCAGCAGCCAAGACACGGACAGGGCGACACCTCTCCACGAGCAGTACTTC. It codes for CASSQDTDRATPLHEQYF.